This T cell receptor (beta chain) was captured in a study of blood T cell repertoires in COVID-19. Study background: Acute-phase and convalescent COVID-19 samples originated in the United States, Italy and Spain. In each case, the material was cDNA or gDNA derived from T cells, B-cell-depleted T cells, or PBMCs.

This clone showed up just once. The germline V gene encodes CDR1 SGHAT and CDR2 FQNNGV. This CDR3 comprises 13 residues. With 5 bases removed from V and 1 base from J, the gap between germline ends came to 6 bases. Methods used by the authors: Amplified reference gene primers provided the basis for estimating nucleated cell counts. The repertoire was sequenced with immunoSEQ multiplex PCR; TCRdb's copy has only in-frame clones and lacks some. V, J and clone size are those of that table, while D and trimming were read from the DNA. The sample lists over 150,000 clones; less than 90% were seen once. The V and J genes are TRBV11-2 and TRBJ1-5; maybe TRBD1 (5 bases). The receptor was isolated from a man aged 25-45 years with acute or convalescent COVID-19. Sequences were obtained from peripheral blood. This chain's CDR3 is CASSRQSNQPQHF. Written as DNA, the CDR3 is TGTGCCAGCAGCCGACAGAGCAATCAGCCCCAGCATTTT.